The 16 T cell receptor beta chains reported below all come from one sample, sequenced in a study of blood T cell repertoires in COVID-19. TCRdb's table, derived via immunoSEQ multiplex PCR, lists solely in-frame clones and lacks some. The data show 490,000 or so clones, with roughly nine tenths seen just once and around 7.9% held by the top ten. The specimen was PBMCs or T cells enriched from blood (not recorded which). The receptor set was obtained from a woman aged 55 to 70 who had recovered from COVID-19.

V and J are TRBV4-2 and TRBJ1-1, with D unresolved. V was cut by 4 bases and J by 5 bases, with 11 bases left in between. CDR1 LGHNA and CDR2 YNFKEQ come from the germline V gene. The CDR3 contains 13 residues. CDR3 sequence reads: CASSPNGRTEAFF. DNA of the CDR3: TGTGCCAGCAGCCCGAACGGGAGAACTGAAGCTTTCTTT.

This clone is a singleton in its sample. The chain joins TRBV10-3 to TRBJ1-4, with 8 bases lining up with TRBD1. J was trimmed by 5 bases and V by 8 bases; bases with no gene match: 4. Germline loops: CDR1 ENHRY, CDR2 SYGVKD. This CDR3 spans 13 amino acids. The DNA for the CDR3 is TGTGCCATCGCCGACAGGGGAAATGAAAAACTGTTTTTT. Protein: CAIADRGNEKLFF.

This clone has more than one count but fewer than ten. This same CDR3 is encoded by further DNA sequences in the sample. V gene TRBV5-1 combines with J gene TRBJ2-3; no firm D call. The germline V gene has CDR1 SGHRS and CDR2 YFSETQ. V lost 5 bases, J lost 4 bases, and 11 bases lay in between. The CDR3 has 13 residues. CDR3 sequence reads: CASSLGAADTQYF. Written as DNA, the CDR3 is TGCGCCAGCAGTCTGGGCGCCGCAGATACGCAGTATTTT.

The chain links TRBV19 to TRBJ1-2; 9 bases map to TRBD1. Germline CDR1 is LNHDA and CDR2 is SQIVND (reference sequence). The V segment lost 9 bases and the J segment 0 bases; nucleotides outside the gene matches: 5. The CDR3 loop spans 14 amino acids. CDR3 coding DNA: TGTGCCAGCCCGACAGGGGGGTCTAACTATGGCTACACCTTC. Its translation is CASPTGGSNYGYTF.

V usage is TRBV2 and J usage is TRBJ2-7, with 7 bases that match TRBD2. The junction had 19 bases not matched to a gene; V was cut back by 5 bases and J by 6 bases. Germline assignment: CDR1 SNHLY and CDR2 FYNNEI. The CDR3 covers 17 residues. The CDR3: CASSRFPFGTTSREQYV. Here the CDR3 DNA reads TGTGCCAGCAGTCGGTTTCCCTTCGGGACTACCAGTCGCGAGCAGTACGTC.

J is TRBJ2-2 and V is TRBV30; 11 nucleotides match TRBD2. Germline V CDR1 and CDR2: GTSNPN, SVGIG (reference sequence). J was trimmed by 6 bases and V by 0 bases; bases with no gene match: 3. CDR3 size: 15 residues. DNA for the CDR3: TGTGCCTGGAGTGTTTTAGCGGGGGGGCCCGGGGAGCTGTTTTTT. Translated, it gives CAWSVLAGGPGELFF.

V gene TRBV7-9 combines with J gene TRBJ2-3, with D perhaps TRBD1 (7 bases). With 8 bases removed from V and 0 bases from J, the gap between germline ends came to 12 bases. Germline V gene sequence: CDR1 SEHNR, CDR2 FQNEAQ (reference sequence). The CDR3 is made up of 14 amino acids. The CDR3 nucleotides are TGTGCCAGCGAGCAGGGGGGAAGCACAGATACGCAGTATTTT. Translation: CASEQGGSTDTQYF.

V and J are TRBV4-1 and TRBJ1-5; D unresolved. This CDR3 has 16 amino acids. Trimming took 0 bases from V and 2 from J, leaving 11 bases between them. CDR1 and CDR2 from the germline V gene are MGHRA and YSYEKL. The CDR3: CASSQEDWAGNQPQHF. As DNA, the CDR3 is TGCGCCAGCAGCCAAGAGGACTGGGCAGGCAATCAGCCCCAGCATTTT.

This clone was detected only once. DNA for the CDR3: TGTGCCAGCAGTTCCGGGACAGCTCACTCTGGAAACACCATATATTTT. The encoded protein is CASSSGTAHSGNTIYF. The V call is TRBV9, the J call TRBJ1-3, with 7 bases lining up with TRBD1. The trim removed 5 bases at V and 0 bases at J, leaving 8 bases unmatched. Per the germline V gene, CDR1 is SGDLS and CDR2 is YYNGEE. The CDR3 runs 16 residues. Supplemented by reference TRBV9 and TRBJ1-3, the full variable domain reads DSGVTQTPKHLITATGQRVTLRCSPRSGDLSVYWYQQSLDQGLQFLIQYYNGEERAKGNILERFSAQQFPDLHSELNLSSLELGDSALYFCASSSGTAHSGNTIYFGEGSWLTVV.

The rearrangement uses TRBV3-1 (or the pseudogene TRBV3-2) and TRBJ1-1; D not resolved. V was cut by 4 bases and J by 8 bases, with 11 bases left in between. This CDR3 contains 12 residues. The germline V gene has CDR1 LGHDT and CDR2 YNNKEL (reference sequence). CDR3 nucleotide sequence: TGTGCCAGCAGCCGAACGGGAGCCGAAGCTTTCTTT. Its translation is CASSRTGAEAFF.

The chain uses TRBV3-1 (or the pseudogene TRBV3-2) and TRBJ2-7; D perhaps matches TRBD2 (7 bases). CDR3 length equals 14 residues. The V and J ends lost 1 base and 4 bases respectively, with 11 bases between them. Germline V gene sequence: CDR1 LGHDT, CDR2 YNNKEL (reference sequence). The CDR3 bases are TGTGCCAGCAGCCAAGGAGGGGGGGCTTACGAGCAGTACTTC. This encodes CASSQGGGAYEQYF.

This chain joins TRBV11-2 and TRBJ2-7; D is unresolved. The germline V and J ends were trimmed by 5 bases and 5 bases, with 13 bases remaining between them. The CDR3 has 13 residues. The germline CDR1 and CDR2 sequences are SGHAT and FQNNGV. The CDR3 loop reads CASSPGYSHEQYV. The CDR3 DNA reads as TGTGCCAGCAGCCCCGGGTATTCCCACGAGCAGTACGTC.

J is TRBJ1-4 and V is TRBV24-1, with unresolved D. The CDR3 has 17 amino acids. The germline V gene has CDR1 KGHDR and CDR2 SFDVKD. V was shortened by 0 bases and J by 3 bases, with 13 bases between the two germline ends. CDR3 in amino acids: CATSDLQIGTPNEKLFF. The CDR3 bases are TGTGCCACCAGTGATTTGCAAATCGGTACGCCTAATGAAAAACTGTTTTTT.

The chain couples TRBV13 to TRBJ1-1, with a tentative D call TRBD1 (5 bases). V was clipped by 7 bases and J by 1 base, with 13 bases between them. There are 14 residues in the CDR3. The germline V gene encodes CDR1 PRHDT and CDR2 FYEKMQ (reference sequence). CDR3 loop: CASTLQVRNTEAFF. The CDR3 bases are TGTGCCAGCACTCTACAGGTGCGGAACACTGAAGCTTTCTTT.

This clone was observed a few times. The chain uses TRBV7-9 and TRBJ1-2; the D is unclear. Germline lookup yields CDR1 SEHNR and CDR2 FQNEAQ (reference sequence). CDR3 length equals 13 residues. The V end was cut by 10 bases, the J end by 2 bases, with 14 bases between. The CDR3 sequence: CATAEARNYGYTF. The CDR3 nucleotides are TGTGCCACGGCTGAGGCTCGGAACTATGGCTACACCTTC.

This chain joins TRBV4-1 and TRBJ1-5; maybe TRBD1 (5 bases). Germline V gene data show CDR1 as MGHRA and CDR2 as YSYEKL. The CDR3 covers 16 residues. V was clipped by 5 bases and J by 5 bases, with 19 bases between them. The CDR3 DNA reads as TGCGCCAGCAGCTACTTACCGGGACTGAGTCATCAGCCCCAGCATTTT. Its protein is CASSYLPGLSHQPQHF.